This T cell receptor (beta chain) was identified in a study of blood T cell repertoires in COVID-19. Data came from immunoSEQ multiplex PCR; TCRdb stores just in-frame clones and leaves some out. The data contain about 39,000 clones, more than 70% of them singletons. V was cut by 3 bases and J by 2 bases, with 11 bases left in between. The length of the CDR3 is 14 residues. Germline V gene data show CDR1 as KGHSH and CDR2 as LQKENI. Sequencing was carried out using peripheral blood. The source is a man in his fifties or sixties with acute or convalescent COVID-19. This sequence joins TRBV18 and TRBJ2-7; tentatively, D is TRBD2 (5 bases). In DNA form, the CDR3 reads TGTGCCAGCTCACCGCGGGCCAGACCCTACGAGCAGTACTTC. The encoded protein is CASSPRARPYEQYF. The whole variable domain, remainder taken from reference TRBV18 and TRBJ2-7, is NAGVMQNPRHLVRRRGQEARLRCSPMKGHSHVYWYRQLPEEGLKFMVYLQKENIIDESGMPKERFSAEFPKEGPSILRIQQVVRGDSAAYFCASSPRARPYEQYFGPGTRLTVT.